The 18 T cell receptor beta chains reported below all come from one sample, sequenced in a study of cytotoxic CD8 clonotypes in ibrutinib-treated CLL. Clones were sequenced by immunoSEQ multiplex PCR, and TCRdb holds only the in-frame ones, with some missing. The sample consists of about 22,000 clones, 78% of them appearing once. The material was PBMCs, obtained before ibrutinib treatment. Source of these receptors: a human donor with chronic lymphocytic leukemia.

The J gene is TRBJ2-1, the V gene TRBV9; no definite D call. V lost 1 base and J 3 bases, leaving 5 bases between the germline ends. Germline CDR1 and CDR2: SGDLS and YYNGEE. The CDR3 is 13 residues long. The chain's CDR3 is CASSVSDYNEQFF. In nucleotides, the CDR3 is TGTGCCAGCAGCGTAAGCGACTACAATGAGCAGTTCTTC.

The V and J genes are TRBV7-7 and TRBJ2-5, with TRBD2 matching 10 bases. The CDR3 loop spans 15 amino acids. Per germline, CDR1 SSHAT and CDR2 FNYEAQ (reference sequence). J was trimmed by 7 bases and V by 4 bases; bases with no gene match: 9. The CDR3 sequence is CASSSGLADTGTQYF. CDR3 nucleotide sequence: TGTGCCAGCAGCTCCGGACTAGCGGACACGGGGACCCAGTACTTC.

Only a few counts were recorded for this clone. The chain couples TRBV7-9 to TRBJ2-2; possibly TRBD2 for D (5 bases). The CDR3 covers 14 residues. With 5 bases removed from V and 4 bases from J, the gap between germline ends came to 11 bases. Germline-derived CDR1 and CDR2 are SEHNR and FQNEAQ (reference sequence). CDR3 coding DNA: TGTGCCAGCAGCCCCTCACTAGTCACCGGGGAGCTGTTTTTT. Translated: CASSPSLVTGELFF.

This clone was observed a handful of times. The chain couples TRBV5-1 to TRBJ2-1; 9 bases fit TRBD2. Germline CDR1 and CDR2: SGHRS and YFSETQ. The CDR3 spans 15 residues. Unmatched junction bases numbered 5, after V lost 0 bases and J lost 7 bases. CDR3 sequence reads: CASSLDSGSMNEQFF. CDR3 DNA sequence: TGCGCCAGCAGCTTGGATAGCGGGAGTATGAATGAGCAGTTCTTC.

The gene calls are TRBV6-6 and TRBJ2-7; D may be TRBD2 (5 bases). V lost 0 bases and J lost 1, with 10 bases in between. The CDR3 contains 15 residues. Germline CDR1 reads MNHNY; CDR2 reads SVGAGI (reference sequence). DNA for the CDR3: TGTGCCAGCAGTTACTCGGCTAGCACGTCCTACGAGCAGTACTTC. Translation gives CASSYSASTSYEQYF.

This clone occurred a few times. The genes are TRBV7-9 and TRBJ2-3, with a weak D call TRBD2 (5 bases). The CDR3 runs 12 residues. Per the germline V gene, CDR1 is SEHNR and CDR2 is FQNEAQ (reference sequence). The V end lost 2 bases, the J end lost 7 bases, and 7 bases lay between the germline ends. In DNA form, the CDR3 reads TGTGCCAGCAGCTTACCCGGGAATACGCAGTATTTT. This gives the protein CASSLPGNTQYF.

The sample holds a few counts of this clone. The V call is TRBV6-1, the J call TRBJ2-4; D is unresolved. Trimming left V 8 bases short and J 2 bases short, with 13 bases between. Germline values: CDR1 MNHNS, CDR2 SASEGT. This CDR3 contains 14 residues. CDR3 protein: CASGDRATKNIQYF. The CDR3 bases are TGTGCCAGCGGCGACCGGGCCACCAAAAACATTCAGTACTTC.

J is TRBJ2-5 and V is TRBV19; D uncertain. The CDR3 extends over 13 amino acids. CDR1 is LNHDA and CDR2 is SQIVND in the germline V gene (reference sequence). V shed 1 base and J shed 3 bases, with 6 bases lying between them. In DNA, the CDR3 is TGTGCCAGTAGTATAGGTGGAAAAGAGACCCAGTACTTC. Translating it yields CASSIGGKETQYF.

The rearrangement links TRBV2 to TRBJ2-3; D is uncertain. Germline V lookup: CDR1 SNHLY, CDR2 FYNNEI. V was cut by 4 bases and J by 6 bases, with 11 bases left in between. This CDR3 region has 13 residues. The CDR3 loop reads CASSGDHGDTQYF. CDR3 DNA sequence: TGTGCCAGCAGTGGGGATCACGGCGATACGCAGTATTTT. The whole variable domain, remainder taken from reference TRBV2 and TRBJ2-3, is EPEVTQTPSHQVTQMGQEVILRCVPISNHLYFYWYRQILGQKVEFLVSFYNNEISEKSEIFDDQFSVERPDGSNFTLKIRSTKLEDSAMYFCASSGDHGDTQYFGPGTRLTVL.

This clone was seen once. The chain is built from TRBV11-3 and TRBJ2-7; 13 nucleotides align to TRBD2. The CDR3 sequence is 14 residues long. With V trimmed by 5 bases and J by 3 bases, 1 base remained unmatched. Germline V gives CDR1 SGHNT, CDR2 YENEEA. The CDR3 reads CASSRTSGSYEQYF. The DNA for the CDR3 is TGTGCCAGCAGCCGGACTAGCGGGAGCTACGAGCAGTACTTC.

This sequence joins TRBV2 and TRBJ1-3; 8 nucleotides align to TRBD1. From germline, CDR1 is SNHLY and CDR2 FYNNEI. V was clipped by 3 bases and J by 2 bases; unmatched bases: 0. This CDR3 region has 14 residues. The CDR3 coding sequence is TGTGCCAGCAGTGAGGACAGGGCTGGAAACACCATATATTTT. This translates into CASSEDRAGNTIYF.

This chain uses TRBV7-2 with TRBJ2-1; 8 positions agree with TRBD2. CDR3 length: 14 amino acids. V lost 5 bases to trimming and J lost 7 bases; unmatched junction nucleotides: 7. The germline V gene encodes CDR1 SGHTA and CDR2 FQGNSA. The CDR3 loop reads CASSPGPSGNEQFF. The CDR3 region has the DNA TGTGCCAGCAGCCCCGGGCCTAGCGGGAATGAGCAGTTCTTC.

V usage is TRBV7-9 and J usage is TRBJ2-3; 8 bases are a match to TRBD2. This CDR3 is built from 16 residues. Trimming at V came to 4 bases and at J to 4 bases, leaving 10 bases not matched to a gene. The V gene's germline CDR1 is SEHNR and CDR2 FQNEAQ (reference sequence). CDR3 DNA: TGTGCCAGCAGCTCTGGACTAGCTGCCTTGTCAGATACGCAGTATTTT. This translates into CASSSGLAALSDTQYF.

The chain carries TRBV23-1 and TRBJ2-6; D is ambiguous. TRBV23-1 is known as an ORF, though its function is uncertain. This CDR3 contains 15 residues. Trimming removed 3 bases from V and 4 bases from J, with 10 bases in between. The CDR3 coding sequence is TGCGCCAGCAGTCATCAACCTCCGGGGGCCAACGTCCTGACTTTC. It is translated as CASSHQPPGANVLTF.

The chain joins TRBV30 to TRBJ2-7; possibly TRBD1 for D (7 bases). The germline V and J ends were trimmed by 2 bases and 3 bases, with 20 bases remaining between them. The CDR3 runs 16 residues. In germline, CDR1 is GTSNPN, CDR2 SVGIG (reference sequence). As DNA, the CDR3 is TGTGCCTGGAGTCCAGGGGGGAGCGCTTCGCGCTACGAGCAGTACTTC. It yields the protein CAWSPGGSASRYEQYF.

A few counts support this clone. V is TRBV19 and J is TRBJ1-2; perhaps TRBD1 as D (6 bases). Germline CDR1 and CDR2: LNHDA and SQIVND (reference sequence). Trimming left V 10 bases short and J 11 bases short, with 20 bases between. The CDR3 runs 12 residues. The chain's CDR3 is CATSYGGAGYTF. The DNA for the CDR3 is TGTGCCACCTCCTATGGGGGGGCAGGGTACACCTTC.

The V gene is TRBV10-1, the J gene TRBJ2-7; TRBD1 is a possible D gene (6 bases). Trimming took 4 bases from V and 7 from J, leaving 14 bases between them. In germline, CDR1 is WNHNN, CDR2 SYGVQD (reference sequence). This CDR3 is 13 amino acids long. The CDR3 sequence is CASSGTAGREQYF. CDR3 sequence (DNA): TGCGCCAGCAGTGGGACAGCTGGAAGGGAGCAGTACTTC.

The chain carries TRBV7-6 and TRBJ1-5; D call uncertain. Germline assignment: CDR1 SGHVS and CDR2 FNYEAQ. The length of the CDR3 is 15 residues. Between the trimmed V and J ends, which lost 1 base and 7 bases, there was a span of 14 bases. The CDR3 reads CASSLEDGVEQPQHF. As DNA, the CDR3 is TGTGCCAGCAGCTTAGAGGATGGGGTCGAACAGCCCCAGCATTTT. Combining the CDR3 with reference TRBV7-6 and TRBJ1-5 gives the whole variable domain GAGVSQSPRYKVTKRGQDVALRCDPISGHVSLYWYRQALGQGPEFLTYFNYEAQQDKSGLPNDRFSAERPEGSISTLTIQRTEQRDSAMYRCASSLEDGVEQPQHFGDGTRLSIL.